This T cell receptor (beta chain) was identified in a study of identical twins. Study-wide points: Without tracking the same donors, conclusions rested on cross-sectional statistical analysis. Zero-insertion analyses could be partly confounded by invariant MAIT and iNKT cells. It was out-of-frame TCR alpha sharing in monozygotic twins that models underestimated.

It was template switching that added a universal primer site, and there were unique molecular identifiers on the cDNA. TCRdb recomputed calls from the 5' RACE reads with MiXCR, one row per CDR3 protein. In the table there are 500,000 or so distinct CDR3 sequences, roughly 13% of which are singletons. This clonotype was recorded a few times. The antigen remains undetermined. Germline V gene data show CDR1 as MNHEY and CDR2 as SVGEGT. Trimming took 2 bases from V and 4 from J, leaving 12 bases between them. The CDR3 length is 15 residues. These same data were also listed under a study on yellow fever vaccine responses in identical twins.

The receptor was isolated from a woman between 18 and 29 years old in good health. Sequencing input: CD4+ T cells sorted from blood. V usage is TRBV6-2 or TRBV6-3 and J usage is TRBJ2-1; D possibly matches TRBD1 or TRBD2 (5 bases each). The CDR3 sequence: CASSYRDLNYNEQFF. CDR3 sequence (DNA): TGTGCCAGCAGTTACAGGGACCTAAATTACAATGAGCAGTTCTTC.